The TCR beta chain under discussion was sequenced for a study of blood T cell repertoires in COVID-19. Germline lookup yields CDR1 MNHEY and CDR2 SVGAGI. V was clipped by 11 bases and J by 0 bases; unmatched bases: 7. The CDR3 is 15 amino acids. In the study's own analysis: Estimation of nucleated cell counts was performed using reference gene primer amplification. Generated by immunoSEQ multiplex PCR, the TCRdb table keeps only in-frame clones and is missing some. The V and J calls and clone size come from that table; D and trimming were worked out from the DNA. The data contain some 88,000 clones, over 75% of them singletons.

The chain is built from TRBV6-5 and TRBJ1-6; 7 bases are shared with TRBD1. The origin of this receptor is a woman aged 70-85 years with acute or convalescent COVID-19. The sample comprised peripheral blood. The CDR3 protein is CAGRDSGSYNSPLHF. The CDR3 DNA sequence: TGTGCCGGACGGGACAGTGGCTCCTATAATTCACCCCTCCACTTT.